The 4 T cell receptor beta chains below all came from one sample that was sequenced in a study of cytomegalovirus exposure and HLA in healthy donors. The study ran its PCR with 60 Vbeta and 13 Jbeta primers. The protocol was immunoSEQ multiplex PCR, while the TCRdb copy is restricted to in-frame clones and leaves out a portion. The sample has some 110,000 clones; approximately 70% are singletons. The sample comprised PBMCs. These receptor sequences come from a man aged 25 to 45 in good health and CMV-seropositive.

The chain links TRBV6-6 to TRBJ1-5, with 7 bases that match TRBD1. V dropped 5 bases and J dropped 4; count of bases not matched to a gene: 8. This CDR3 has 15 amino acids. The germline CDR1 and CDR2 sequences are MNHNY and SVGAGI (reference sequence). In nucleotides, the CDR3 is TGTGCCAGCAGTCCCGGGACAGACTTTAATCAGCCCCAGCATTTT. This gives the protein CASSPGTDFNQPQHF.

The chain is built from TRBV6-6 and TRBJ1-1; D remains unclear. Trimming left V 4 bases short and J 5 bases short, with 11 bases between. Germline V gene lookup returns CDR1 MNHNY and CDR2 SVGAGI (reference sequence). The CDR3 runs to 13 residues. As DNA, the CDR3 is TGTGCCAGCAGTTTTGAGGTTGGAACTGAAGCTTTCTTT. Its translation is CASSFEVGTEAFF.

Only one count was recorded for this clone. The chain is built from TRBV27 and TRBJ1-2; D is ambiguous. Germline-derived CDR1 and CDR2 are MNHEY and SMNVEV (reference sequence). V was shortened by 7 bases and J by 1 base, with 7 bases between the two germline ends. This CDR3 comprises 12 residues. This CDR3 is CASTPYNYGYTF. DNA of the CDR3: TGTGCCAGCACCCCCTATAACTATGGCTACACCTTC.

CDR3 sequence: CASSLNSGWSRETQYF. In DNA form, the CDR3 reads TGTGCCAGCAGCTTAAATTCTGGATGGAGTAGGGAGACCCAGTACTTC. The chain joins TRBV5-6 to TRBJ2-5; no definite D call. V was trimmed by 2 bases and J by 5 bases, leaving 19 bases between them. The V gene's germline CDR1 is SGHDT and CDR2 YYEEEE. The CDR3 has 16 amino acids.